Listed below are T cell receptor beta chains from one sample, sequenced in a study of regulatory T cells in long-lasting Graves disease. Using its own MiXCR run on the multiplex PCR reads, TCRdb lists one record per CDR3 protein. This table has over 500,000 distinct CDR3 sequences, 15% to 20% appearing once. This sample was shared with a second study, whose subject was T cells in Graves' hyperthyroidism and ophthalmopathy.

This material consisted of peripheral blood mononuclear cells (PBMCs), taken at new diagnosis, from a patient treated with antithyroid drugs. The receptors here all came from a woman in her twenties or thirties with Graves disease. Both conserved end residues are part of each CDR3. A D gene is named only where the DNA matches it firmly. The size of a clone is reported for some rows only, either as once, few or many, or as a class for expanded clones.

V gene: TRBV20-1
J gene: TRBJ1-4
clone size: many
D gene: TRBD1
CDR3 protein: CSAAPGQENEKLFF
CDR3 DNA: TGCAGTGCAGCCCCGGGACAGGAAAATGAAAAACTGTTTTTT

V gene: TRBV28
J gene: TRBJ1-2
clone size: few
D gene: NA
CDR3 protein: CASSLRGTPGRTIYGYTF
CDR3 DNA: TGTGCCAGCAGCTTGAGGGGGACGCCGGGACGGACGATCTATGGCTACACCTTC

V gene: TRBV27
J gene: TRBJ2-7
clone size: many
D gene: TRBD1
CDR3 protein: CASTIPDRNYEQYF
CDR3 DNA: TGTGCCAGCACTATACCGGACAGGAACTACGAGCAGTACTTC

V gene: TRBV3-1
J gene: TRBJ2-3
clone size: few
D gene: NA
CDR3 protein: CASSPEGSTDTQYF
CDR3 DNA: TGTGCCAGCAGCCCGGAAGGGAGCACAGATACGCAGTATTTT

V gene: TRBV11-1
J gene: TRBJ2-1
clone size: many
D gene: NA
CDR3 protein: CASSQQGSEQFF
CDR3 DNA: TGTGCCAGCAGCCAGCAGGGTAGCGAGCAGTTCTTC

V gene: TRBV9
J gene: TRBJ2-7
clone size: NA
D gene: NA
CDR3 protein: CASSEDPSYEQYF
CDR3 DNA: TGTGCCAGCAGCGAGGACCCCTCCTACGAGCAGTACTTC

V gene: TRBV7-2
J gene: TRBJ2-3
clone size: many
D gene: NA
CDR3 protein: CASSLDPRGGGTDTQYF
CDR3 DNA: TGTGCCAGCAGCTTAGACCCGCGAGGAGGTGGGACAGATACGCAGTATTTT

V gene: TRBV20-1
J gene: TRBJ2-1
clone size: NA
D gene: TRBD2
CDR3 protein: CSARTSGVLDQFF
CDR3 DNA: TGCAGTGCACGGACTAGCGGGGTCCTGGACCAGTTCTTC

V gene: TRBV2
J gene: TRBJ1-6
clone size: many
D gene: TRBD1
CDR3 protein: CASRGQGENSPLHF
CDR3 DNA: TGTGCCAGCAGGGGACAGGGGGAGAATTCACCCCTCCACTTT

V gene: TRBV4-1
J gene: TRBJ2-7
clone size: few
D gene: NA
CDR3 protein: CASSQDGGQGSINEQYF
CDR3 DNA: TGCGCCAGCAGCCAAGACGGAGGGCAGGGTAGCATCAACGAGCAGTACTTC

V gene: TRBV6-5
J gene: TRBJ2-3
clone size: many
D gene: TRBD1
CDR3 protein: CASSSRRTGGSTDTQYF
CDR3 DNA: TGTGCCAGCAGTTCGAGGAGGACAGGGGGGAGCACAGATACGCAGTATTTT

V gene: TRBV28
J gene: TRBJ2-7
clone size: few
D gene: TRBD1
CDR3 protein: CASRQGSSYEQYF
CDR3 DNA: TGTGCATCCCGACAGGGGAGCTCCTACGAGCAGTACTTC

V gene: TRBV27
J gene: TRBJ2-7
clone size: many
D gene: TRBD2
CDR3 protein: CASSLLAGGSYEQYF
CDR3 DNA: TGTGCCAGCAGCTTGCTAGCGGGAGGATCTTACGAGCAGTACTTC

V gene: TRBV6-2/TRBV6-3
J gene: TRBJ2-5
clone size: once
D gene: NA
CDR3 protein: CASSYLGAQETQYF
CDR3 DNA: TGTGCCAGCAGTTACCTCGGGGCCCAAGAGACCCAGTACTTC

V gene: TRBV6-2/TRBV6-3
J gene: TRBJ2-1
clone size: many
D gene: TRBD2
CDR3 protein: CASSETSGSHNEQFF
CDR3 DNA: TGTGCCAGCAGTGAAACTAGCGGGAGCCACAATGAGCAGTTCTTC

V gene: TRBV6-1
J gene: TRBJ1-2
clone size: many
D gene: NA
CDR3 protein: CASTMGVAANYGYTF
CDR3 DNA: TGTGCCAGCACGATGGGGGTAGCCGCAAACTATGGCTACACCTTC

V gene: TRBV19
J gene: TRBJ1-2
clone size: NA
D gene: NA
CDR3 protein: CASSIGRDGYTF
CDR3 DNA: TGTGCCAGTAGTATAGGACGAGATGGCTACACCTTC

V gene: TRBV28
J gene: TRBJ1-3
clone size: many
D gene: NA
CDR3 protein: CASREGGDSGNTIYF
CDR3 DNA: TGTGCCAGCAGGGAGGGAGGCGACTCTGGAAACACCATATATTTT

V gene: TRBV7-2
J gene: TRBJ2-7
clone size: NA
D gene: TRBD1
CDR3 protein: CASSLTGTYERYF
CDR3 DNA: TGTGCCAGCAGCCTGACAGGGACCTACGAGCGGTACTTC

V gene: TRBV12-3/TRBV12-4
J gene: TRBJ2-2
clone size: few
D gene: NA
CDR3 protein: CASSKTRSGELFF
CDR3 DNA: TGTGCCAGCAGTAAAACGAGATCCGGGGAGCTGTTTTTT

V gene: TRBV2
J gene: TRBJ1-2
clone size: many
D gene: NA
CDR3 protein: CASSVQGPYGYTF
CDR3 DNA: TGTGCCAGCAGTGTTCAGGGCCCCTATGGCTACACCTTC

V gene: TRBV9
J gene: TRBJ2-7
clone size: NA
D gene: TRBD2
CDR3 protein: CASSRLGTSGNEQYF
CDR3 DNA: TGTGCCAGCAGCCGTCTTGGGACTAGCGGCAACGAGCAGTACTTC

V gene: TRBV27
J gene: TRBJ1-1
clone size: few
D gene: NA
CDR3 protein: CASREAGPNTEAFF
CDR3 DNA: TGTGCCAGCAGAGAGGCGGGGCCAAACACTGAAGCTTTCTTT

V gene: TRBV3-1
J gene: TRBJ1-1
clone size: many
D gene: NA
CDR3 protein: CASSQGQLNTEAFF
CDR3 DNA: TGTGCCAGCAGCCAAGGACAGCTGAACACTGAAGCTTTCTTT

V gene: TRBV2
J gene: TRBJ1-4
clone size: many
D gene: NA
CDR3 protein: CASNGGARDEKLFF
CDR3 DNA: TGTGCCAGCAATGGCGGGGCAAGAGATGAAAAACTGTTTTTT

V gene: TRBV6-1
J gene: TRBJ2-7
clone size: NA
D gene: NA
CDR3 protein: CAGSERAALPQYF
CDR3 DNA: TGTGCCGGCAGTGAAAGGGCAGCTCTTCCCCAGTACTTC

V gene: TRBV28
J gene: TRBJ1-1
clone size: few
D gene: NA
CDR3 protein: CASSFQGPRGTEAFF
CDR3 DNA: TGTGCCAGCAGTTTCCAGGGCCCCCGGGGGACTGAAGCTTTCTTT

V gene: TRBV19
J gene: TRBJ1-1
clone size: few
D gene: TRBD1
CDR3 protein: CASSDRADTEAFF
CDR3 DNA: TGTGCCAGTAGTGACAGGGCAGACACTGAAGCTTTCTTT

V gene: TRBV2
J gene: TRBJ2-1
clone size: many
D gene: NA
CDR3 protein: CASSDSQQFF
CDR3 DNA: TGTGCCAGCAGTGACTCCCAGCAGTTCTTC

V gene: TRBV24-1
J gene: TRBJ2-3
clone size: few
D gene: TRBD1
CDR3 protein: CATSDTGTGSTDTQYF
CDR3 DNA: TGTGCCACCAGTGACACCGGGACAGGGAGCACAGATACGCAGTATTTT

V gene: TRBV6-1
J gene: TRBJ1-4
clone size: few
D gene: TRBD1
CDR3 protein: CASSEGQGDEKLFF
CDR3 DNA: TGTGCCAGCAGTGAGGGACAGGGAGATGAAAAACTGTTTTTT

V gene: TRBV20-1
J gene: TRBJ1-2
clone size: many
D gene: NA
CDR3 protein: CSAREQGISGYTF
CDR3 DNA: TGCAGTGCTAGAGAACAGGGAATCTCTGGCTACACCTTC

V gene: TRBV2
J gene: TRBJ2-7
clone size: few
D gene: NA
CDR3 protein: CASRGPWQYF
CDR3 DNA: TGTGCCAGCCGGGGGCCCTGGCAGTACTTC

V gene: TRBV10-3
J gene: TRBJ2-7
clone size: NA
D gene: NA
CDR3 protein: CAIRDSTYEQYF
CDR3 DNA: TGTGCCATCCGGGATAGCACCTACGAGCAGTACTTC

V gene: TRBV12-3/TRBV12-4
J gene: TRBJ2-1
clone size: many
D gene: TRBD2
CDR3 protein: CASSPGGIAEQFF
CDR3 DNA: TGTGCCAGCAGTCCGGGGGGTATCGCGGAGCAGTTCTTC

V gene: TRBV20-1
J gene: TRBJ2-7
clone size: few
D gene: TRBD2
CDR3 protein: CSASSLTSGSYEQYF
CDR3 DNA: TGCAGTGCTAGCTCCCTGACTAGCGGGTCCTACGAGCAGTACTTC

V gene: TRBV6-9
J gene: TRBJ2-7
clone size: NA
D gene: NA
CDR3 protein: CASSYSGAKGEAYEQYF
CDR3 DNA: TGTGCCAGCAGTTACTCAGGGGCAAAGGGGGAGGCCTACGAGCAGTACTTC

V gene: TRBV7-9
J gene: TRBJ1-1
clone size: NA
D gene: NA
CDR3 protein: CASSPPEGVNTEAFF
CDR3 DNA: TGTGCCAGCAGCCCCCCAGAGGGGGTGAACACTGAAGCTTTCTTT

V gene: TRBV27
J gene: TRBJ1-2
clone size: NA
D gene: NA
CDR3 protein: CASSPAVGGYTF
CDR3 DNA: TGTGCCAGCAGTCCCGCCGTCGGCGGCTACACCTTC

V gene: TRBV28
J gene: TRBJ2-7
clone size: many
D gene: TRBD2
CDR3 protein: CASSLGREYSYEQYF
CDR3 DNA: TGTGCCAGCAGTCTTGGGAGGGAGTATTCGTACGAGCAGTACTTC

V gene: TRBV19
J gene: TRBJ1-2
clone size: few
D gene: NA
CDR3 protein: CASSPSRIPNINYGYTF
CDR3 DNA: TGTGCCAGTAGTCCAAGTCGGATACCCAATATTAACTATGGCTACACCTTC

V gene: TRBV13
J gene: TRBJ1-1
clone size: many
D gene: TRBD1
CDR3 protein: CASSPTGGRTEAFF
CDR3 DNA: TGTGCCAGCAGCCCGACAGGGGGCCGGACTGAAGCTTTCTTT

V gene: TRBV19
J gene: TRBJ2-7
clone size: few
D gene: TRBD2
CDR3 protein: CASRTSGLAAYEQYF
CDR3 DNA: TGTGCCAGCAGGACTAGCGGGTTGGCGGCCTACGAGCAGTACTTC

V gene: TRBV30
J gene: TRBJ2-2
clone size: few
D gene: NA
CDR3 protein: CAWSVQYTGELFF
CDR3 DNA: TGTGCCTGGAGTGTACAGTACACCGGGGAGCTGTTTTTT

V gene: TRBV18
J gene: TRBJ2-3
clone size: NA
D gene: TRBD2
CDR3 protein: CASSPDGLAGGFDTQYF
CDR3 DNA: TGTGCCAGCTCACCAGATGGCCTAGCGGGAGGTTTCGATACGCAGTATTTT

V gene: TRBV7-9
J gene: TRBJ2-7
clone size: NA
D gene: TRBD1
CDR3 protein: CASSTGQGLYF
CDR3 DNA: TGTGCCAGCAGCACGGGACAGGGGCTGTACTTC

V gene: TRBV6-5
J gene: TRBJ2-7
clone size: many
D gene: NA
CDR3 protein: CASSYFGYEQYF
CDR3 DNA: TGTGCCAGCAGTTACTTTGGCTACGAGCAGTACTTC

V gene: TRBV18
J gene: TRBJ2-1
clone size: NA
D gene: NA
CDR3 protein: CASSPLGSRDEQFF
CDR3 DNA: TGTGCCAGCTCACCTCTCGGGAGTAGGGATGAGCAGTTCTTC

V gene: TRBV18
J gene: TRBJ2-3
clone size: few
D gene: NA
CDR3 protein: CASSRTGTPSETQYF
CDR3 DNA: TGTGCCAGCTCGCGAACCGGGACACCGTCGGAAACGCAGTATTTT

V gene: TRBV29-1
J gene: TRBJ2-1
clone size: many
D gene: NA
CDR3 protein: CSVSLGNEQFF
CDR3 DNA: TGCAGCGTTAGTTTGGGTAATGAGCAGTTCTTC

V gene: TRBV7-9
J gene: TRBJ2-1
clone size: many
D gene: TRBD1
CDR3 protein: CASSFGQGVRNEQFF
CDR3 DNA: TGTGCCAGCAGCTTCGGGCAGGGGGTAAGGAATGAGCAGTTCTTC

V gene: TRBV5-1
J gene: TRBJ1-6
clone size: many
D gene: NA
CDR3 protein: CASSQRGFDSPLHF
CDR3 DNA: TGCGCCAGCAGCCAGCGAGGATTTGATTCACCCCTCCACTTT

V gene: TRBV11-1
J gene: TRBJ2-7
clone size: NA
D gene: NA
CDR3 protein: CASSLWGAGKYEQYF
CDR3 DNA: TGTGCCAGCAGCTTGTGGGGCGCGGGAAAATACGAGCAGTACTTC

V gene: TRBV3-1
J gene: TRBJ2-2
clone size: NA
D gene: NA
CDR3 protein: CASSQIEGGELFF
CDR3 DNA: TGTGCCAGCAGCCAAATTGAGGGTGGGGAGCTGTTTTTT

V gene: TRBV2
J gene: TRBJ2-1
clone size: many
D gene: NA
CDR3 protein: CASISLGSGYNEQFF
CDR3 DNA: TGTGCCAGCATCAGTTTAGGTTCTGGCTACAATGAGCAGTTCTTC

V gene: TRBV19
J gene: TRBJ1-1
clone size: many
D gene: NA
CDR3 protein: CASSISAGNTEAFF
CDR3 DNA: TGTGCCAGTAGTATATCAGCGGGGAACACTGAAGCTTTCTTT

V gene: TRBV5-1
J gene: TRBJ1-1
clone size: many
D gene: NA
CDR3 protein: CASNLLGFEWDEAFF
CDR3 DNA: TGCGCCAGCAACCTTCTTGGGTTCGAGTGGGATGAAGCTTTCTTT

V gene: TRBV28
J gene: TRBJ1-2
clone size: NA
D gene: NA
CDR3 protein: CMGHYGYTF
CDR3 DNA: TGTATGGGCCACTATGGCTACACCTTC

V gene: TRBV6-1
J gene: TRBJ2-7
clone size: many
D gene: TRBD1
CDR3 protein: CASTSRTGRSSYEQYF
CDR3 DNA: TGTGCCAGCACCTCTCGGACAGGGAGAAGCTCCTACGAGCAGTACTTC

V gene: TRBV28
J gene: TRBJ2-3
clone size: many
D gene: TRBD2
CDR3 protein: CASSLIAGITDTQYF
CDR3 DNA: TGTGCCAGCAGTTTGATAGCGGGCATAACAGATACGCAGTATTTT